These 29 T cell receptor beta chains were sequenced from one sample in a study of T cell clonality in common variable immunodeficiency. TCRdb's copy holds only in-frame clones and misses some; the assay was immunoSEQ multiplex PCR. The specimen has about 64,000 clones, none found just once. Sequencing used peripheral blood mononuclear cells. These receptors were obtained from a person aged 18 to 70 in good health.

This clone was seen ten or more times. The read terminates 3 residues before the CDR3 end, so the remaining end is supplied by the germline J gene. This chain links TRBV14 with TRBJ2-3, with unresolved D. CDR1 SGHDN and CDR2 FVKESK come from the germline V gene. This CDR3 contains 14 residues. Trimming took 3 bases from V and 2 from J, leaving 9 bases between them. This chain's CDR3 is CASSHTTFTDTQYF. The DNA read from the CDR3 is TGTGCCAGCAGCCACACAACCTTCACAGATACG.

There are many counts of this clone. The read terminates 3 residues ahead of where the CDR3 ends, so the germline J gene completes it. This chain connects TRBV11-1 to TRBJ1-1; D is undetermined. The CDR3 sequence is 14 residues long. Germline lookup yields CDR1 SGHAT and CDR2 FQDESV (reference sequence). CDR3 sequence reads: CASTSLGRPPEAFF. The CDR3 DNA, read in part, is TGTGCCAGCACCTCACTGGGCAGGCCCCCCGAA. Variable domain in full (rest from reference TRBV11-1 and TRBJ1-1): EAEVAQSPRYKITEKSQAVAFWCDPISGHATLYWYRQILGQGPELLVQFQDESVVDDSQLPKDRFSAERLKGVDSTLKIQPAELGDSAMYLCASTSLGRPPEAFFGQGTRLTVV.

This clone was counted many times. The CDR3 end falls 3 residues outside the read, so it is completed with the germline J gene. This chain links TRBV28 with TRBJ2-5; maybe TRBD2 (5 bases). V lost 6 bases and J lost 2, with 13 bases in between. Germline V gene sequence: CDR1 MDHEN, CDR2 SYDVKM. The CDR3 consists of 14 residues. The CDR3 DNA, read in part, is TGTGCCAGCAGACGGGCGGGTAGGCAAGAGACC. Translation: CASRRAGRQET. The CDR3 reads in full as CASRRAGRQETQYF.

This clone showed up many times. With the read ending 3 residues before the CDR3 end, the germline J gene is used to fill in that end. This rearrangement joins TRBV5-1 to TRBJ2-1; the D gene is possibly TRBD1 (5 bases). The V end lost 1 base, the J end lost 1 base, and 18 bases lay between the germline ends. In germline, CDR1 is SGHRS, CDR2 YFSETQ. The CDR3 consists of 18 residues. The CDR3 loop is CASSLRSQQDTSYNEQFF. The CDR3 bases that were read are TGCGCCAGCAGCTTGAGATCTCAACAGGATACGTCCTACAATGAG.

The table lists this clone with many counts. The read gets to within 3 residues of the CDR3 end, and the germline J gene fills in the rest. The rearrangement links TRBV30 to TRBJ2-7; a possible D gene is TRBD2 (6 bases). This CDR3 has 17 amino acids. V was cut by 1 base and J by 0 bases, with 19 bases left in between. CDR1 is GTSNPN and CDR2 is SVGIG in the germline V gene (reference sequence). The CDR3 loop reads CAWSAPNRDLPSYEQYF. CDR3 DNA (partial): TGTGCCTGGAGTGCCCCAAATCGGGACTTACCCTCCTACGAG.

This clone was counted many times. The missing CDR3 end, 3 residues past where the read stops, is filled in from the germline J gene. The chain links TRBV4-2 to TRBJ1-1; 8 nucleotides match TRBD1. Looked up from germline, CDR1 is LGHNA and CDR2 is YNFKEQ. The V segment lost 0 bases and the J segment 6 bases; nucleotides outside the gene matches: 6. The CDR3 extends over 15 amino acids. The CDR3 reads CASSQDKGQGSEAFF. The part of the CDR3 DNA that was read is TGTGCCAGCAGCCAAGACAAAGGACAGGGATCTGAA.

This clone was counted at least ten times. The read is 3 residues too short to cover the CDR3 end, so that end is filled in from the germline J gene. The rearrangement joins TRBV6-1 to TRBJ1-1, with 7 bases identical to TRBD1. CDR1 and CDR2 (germline): MNHNS, SASEGT. The V gene end was trimmed by 0 bases and the J gene end by 4 bases; junction bases not matched to a gene: 5. The CDR3 is 15 residues long. CDR3 in amino acids: CASSEARQGVTEAFF. CDR3 bases read: TGTGCCAGCAGTGAAGCCCGACAGGGTGTCACTGAA.

This clone was seen at least ten times. Sequencing ends 3 residues short of the CDR3 end; the germline J gene provides the rest. The V and J genes are TRBV6-2 or TRBV6-3 and TRBJ2-1, with TRBD1 as a possible D gene (6 bases). Looked up from germline, CDR1 is MNHEY and CDR2 is SVGEGT. The CDR3 runs 15 residues. Trimming took off 6 bases at V and 3 bases at J, with 15 bases between the two ends. The CDR3 loop reads CASRPPGTLYNEQFF. The sequenced part of the CDR3 DNA is TGTGCCAGCAGACCCCCGGGGACACTCTACAATGAG.

This clone came up many times. The read falls 3 residues short of the CDR3 end, and the missing part is taken from the germline J gene. This chain links TRBV7-9 with TRBJ2-2, with a possible D match to TRBD1 (7 bases). Looked up from germline, CDR1 is SEHNR and CDR2 is FQNEAQ (reference sequence). The V end was cut by 3 bases, the J end by 5 bases, with 13 bases between. The CDR3 loop spans 15 amino acids. The part of the CDR3 DNA that was read is TGTGCCAGCAGCTTTACGACAGGGAGGACCGGGGAG. This sequence encodes CASSFTTGRTGE. The entire CDR3 is CASSFTTGRTGELFF.

This clone has ten or more counts. The sequenced fragment ends 3 residues before the CDR3 boundary, so the rest is inferred from the germline J gene. The V call is TRBV5-4, the J call TRBJ2-3; TRBD2 matches at 13 bases. From germline, CDR1 is SGHNT and CDR2 YYREEE (reference sequence). J gave up 6 bases and V 3 bases, and 4 bases lay outside the gene matches. The CDR3 has 15 residues. The DNA read from the CDR3 is TGTGCCAGCAGCTCGGGACTAGCGGGGAGGGATACG. Translated, it gives CASSSGLAGRDT. The complete CDR3 protein is CASSSGLAGRDTQYF.

This clone was seen repeatedly, ten times or more. The CDR3 end is not reached by the read, which stops 3 residues before it; the germline J gene fills it in. V and J are TRBV6-1 and TRBJ2-7, with TRBD2 identical over 7 bases. With 1 base clipped from V and 6 bases from J, the junction kept 6 bases outside the gene matches. Germline V lookup: CDR1 MNHNS, CDR2 SASEGT. The CDR3 has 14 residues. CDR3 DNA (partial): TGTGCCAGCAGTGAAGAGGGCGGGAGCGCCGAG. Encoded protein: CASSEEGGSAE. From start to end, the CDR3 is CASSEEGGSAEQYF.

This clone was detected many times. The read terminates 3 residues ahead of where the CDR3 ends, so the germline J gene completes it. The chain is built from TRBV30 and TRBJ1-3, with D unclear. There are 13 residues in the CDR3. CDR1 and CDR2 (germline): GTSNPN, SVGIG (reference sequence). V was clipped by 0 bases and J by 4 bases, with 7 bases between them. The chain's CDR3 is CAWSVQGGNTIYF. The sequenced CDR3 bases are TGTGCCTGGAGTGTACAAGGGGGAAACACC.

This clone was found many times. The read comes to an end 3 residues before the CDR3 does, leaving the germline J gene to fill in the end. The chain joins TRBV5-4 to TRBJ1-6, with TRBD1 matching over 8 bases. Trimming at V came to 4 bases and at J to 7 bases, leaving 7 bases not matched to a gene. Looked up from germline, CDR1 is SGHNT and CDR2 is YYREEE (reference sequence). CDR3 size: 15 residues. The CDR3: CASSKGQDENSPLHF. The CDR3 DNA, read in part, is TGTGCCAGCAGCAAGGGACAGGATGAAAATTCACCC. The whole variable domain, remainder taken from reference TRBV5-4 and TRBJ1-6, is ETGVTQSPTHLIKTRGQQVTLRCSSQSGHNTVSWYQQALGQGPQFIFQYYREEENGRGNFPPRFSGLQFPNYSSELNVNALELDDSALYLCASSKGQDENSPLHFGNGTRLTVT.

This clone has ten or more counts. The read terminates 3 residues ahead of where the CDR3 ends, so the germline J gene completes it. The rearrangement joins TRBV6-1 to TRBJ2-7; 10 bases agree with TRBD1. There are 16 residues in the CDR3. The V gene end was trimmed by 1 base and the J gene end by 3 bases; junction bases not matched to a gene: 6. CDR1 and CDR2 (germline): MNHNS, SASEGT. The sequenced part of the CDR3 DNA is TGTGCCAGCAGTGAAGACCTGGGACAGGGGATCTACGAG. Encoded protein: CASSEDLGQGIYE. The entire CDR3 protein is CASSEDLGQGIYEQYF.

Ten or more counts support this clone. The sequenced fragment ends 3 residues before the CDR3 boundary, so the rest is inferred from the germline J gene. This chain links TRBV20-1 with TRBJ2-1; 13 bases line up with TRBD2. The CDR3 totals 16 residues. Per the germline V gene, CDR1 is DFQATT and CDR2 is SNEGSKA (reference sequence). The sequenced part of the CDR3 DNA is TGCACCGTCGGACTAGCGGGAGTTCGGTCCTACAATGAG. Translation gives CTVGLAGVRSYNE. The CDR3 in its entirety is CTVGLAGVRSYNEQFF.

This clone was detected ten times or more. Read data end 3 residues before the CDR3 end; the end is taken from the germline J gene. The V gene is TRBV6-1, the J gene TRBJ2-4; 8 bases map to TRBD1. The CDR3 consists of 19 residues. The V segment lost 2 bases and the J segment 2 bases; nucleotides outside the gene matches: 14. The germline gives CDR1 MNHNS, CDR2 SASEGT. The CDR3 bases that were read are TGTGCCAGCAGTGAAAGATTCTTTGGGCAGGGGGCGACCAAAAACATT. It yields the protein CASSERFFGQGATKNI. The full CDR3 sequence reads CASSERFFGQGATKNIQYF.

In its sample, this clone was seen many times. The CDR3 is cut off 3 residues early in the read; its end comes from the germline J gene. The chain has TRBV19 and TRBJ1-5; tentatively, D is TRBD1 (5 bases). The ends were cut back, 6 bases at V and 1 base at J, with 10 bases in the middle. In germline, CDR1 is LNHDA, CDR2 SQIVND (reference sequence). This CDR3 is 14 amino acids long. CDR3 residues: CASSGRGSNQPQHF. Partial CDR3 DNA: TGTGCCAGTAGCGGGAGGGGAAGCAATCAGCCC. Filled out from reference TRBV19 and TRBJ1-5, the complete variable domain reads DGGITQSPKYLFRKEGQNVTLSCEQNLNHDAMYWYRQDPGQGLRLIYYSQIVNDFQKGDIAEGYSVSREKKESFPLTVTSAQKNPTAFYLCASSGRGSNQPQHFGDGTRLSIL.

Of note for this clone: The read ends 3 residues shy of where the CDR3 ends; the end is completed using the germline J gene. V usage is TRBV7-9 and J usage is TRBJ2-7; 8 nucleotides agree with TRBD1. J lost 6 bases, V lost 5 bases, and 3 bases had no gene match. From germline, CDR1 is SEHNR and CDR2 FQNEAQ (reference sequence). The CDR3 extends over 12 amino acids. CDR3 bases read: TGTGCCAGCAGCCCCACAGGGGGCGAG. Encoded protein: CASSPTGGE. In full, the CDR3 is CASSPTGGEQYF.

This clone was picked up many times. The read is 3 residues too short to cover the CDR3 end, so that end is filled in from the germline J gene. V is TRBV5-1 and J is TRBJ1-1, with 10 positions matching TRBD1. The V and J ends lost 3 bases and 6 bases, in that order; junction bases with no gene match: 14. The CDR3 loop spans 17 amino acids. Germline values: CDR1 SGHRS, CDR2 YFSETQ. The CDR3 sequence is CASSSLARQGAGAEAFF. The part of the CDR3 DNA that was read is TGCGCCAGCAGCTCTTTGGCACGACAGGGGGCCGGCGCTGAA. The full variable domain, rest sourced from reference TRBV5-1 and TRBJ1-1, is KAGVTQTPRYLIKTRGQQVTLSCSPISGHRSVSWYQQTPGQGLQFLFEYFSETQRNKGNFPGRFSGRQFSNSRSEMNVSTLELGDSALYLCASSSLARQGAGAEAFFGQGTRLTVV.

This clone has a count of ten or more. From the germline J gene comes the end of the CDR3, since the read stops 3 residues before it. The chain combines TRBV11-2 with TRBJ1-2; D ambiguous. The CDR3 runs to 13 residues. Trimming took 4 bases from V and 2 from J, leaving 8 bases between them. Per germline, CDR1 SGHAT and CDR2 FQNNGV. CDR3 in amino acids: CASSSAKNYGYTF. Partial CDR3 DNA: TGTGCCAGCAGCTCCGCGAAGAACTATGGC.

This clone was seen a handful of times. Coverage ceases 3 residues before the CDR3 finishes, and the germline J gene fills in the end. J is TRBJ1-2 and V is TRBV6-1, with 7 bases fitting TRBD1. The CDR3 is made up of 13 amino acids. CDR1 is MNHNS, CDR2 SASEGT, per germline. The DNA read from the CDR3 is TGTGCCAGCAGTGAAACGGAGACAGGGCAC. Residues: CASSETETGH. The whole CDR3 sequence is CASSETETGHYTF.

This clone was recorded many times. The CDR3 extends 3 residues past the end of the read, so its final part is completed from the germline J gene. The chain joins TRBV7-2 to TRBJ2-3; 9 bases are a match to TRBD1. The junction had 4 bases not matched to a gene; V was cut back by 3 bases and J by 3 bases. CDR1 and CDR2 (germline): SGHTA, FQGNSA. The CDR3 has 15 amino acids. The CDR3 protein is CASSFGTGSTDTQYF. The covered CDR3 bases are TGTGCCAGCAGCTTCGGGACAGGGAGTACAGATACG.

Ten or more counts support this clone. This CDR3 reads CSASPSGLVQHNEQFF. The sequenced part of the CDR3 DNA is TGCAGTGCTAGTCCTAGCGGATTGGTACAACACAATGAG. The chain carries TRBV20-1 and TRBJ2-1; 7 nucleotides line up with TRBD2. The read gets to within 3 residues of the CDR3 end, and the germline J gene fills in the rest. J lost 5 bases, V lost 3 bases, and 13 bases had no gene match. Germline CDR1 and CDR2: DFQATT and SNEGSKA (reference sequence). CDR3 length: 16 residues.

Regarding this clone: The read terminates 3 residues ahead of where the CDR3 ends, so the germline J gene completes it. The V gene is TRBV2, the J gene TRBJ2-3; D not resolved. With 3 bases removed from V and 0 bases from J, the gap between germline ends came to 7 bases. CDR3 length equals 14 residues. Per the germline V gene, CDR1 is SNHLY and CDR2 is FYNNEI. CDR3 in amino acids: CASSDALSTDTQYF. The sequenced part of the CDR3 DNA is TGTGCCAGCAGTGACGCACTTAGCACAGATACG.

This clone was seen at least ten times. The read halts 3 residues ahead of the CDR3 end, with the missing end drawn from the germline J gene. The V gene is TRBV5-1, the J gene TRBJ2-7, with 10 nucleotides matching TRBD1. The junction had 5 bases not matched to a gene; V was cut back by 1 base and J by 4 bases. This CDR3 is built from 15 residues. Germline lookup yields CDR1 SGHRS and CDR2 YFSETQ. The covered CDR3 bases are TGCGCCAGCAGCTTGAGGACAGGGGGTGATTACGAG. Translation gives CASSLRTGGDYE. The whole CDR3 region reads CASSLRTGGDYEQYF.

This CDR3 is CASSSGGYGRKPQGKGEQYF. The part of the CDR3 DNA that was read is TGTGCCAGCAGCTCGGGGGGGTATGGACGAAAGCCCCAGGGTAAGGGCGAG. The chain carries TRBV7-1 and TRBJ2-7, with 7 bases that match TRBD2. The sequence runs out 3 residues before the end of the CDR3; the remainder is reconstructed from the germline J gene. TRBV7-1 is designated an ORF whose function remains uncertain. The length of the CDR3 is 20 residues. V trimming: 3 bases; J trimming: 6 bases; junction bases outside the gene matches: 26.

This clone was recorded many times. From the germline J gene comes the end of the CDR3, since the read stops 3 residues before it. This sequence joins TRBV6-4 and TRBJ2-3; no clear D. The germline V and J ends were trimmed by 5 bases and 4 bases, with 13 bases remaining between them. Germline CDR1 and CDR2: MRHNA and SNTAGT. The CDR3 is 14 amino acids. Partial CDR3 DNA: TGTGCCAGCAGTCTTAAGGGTGGTGCAGATACG. Translating gives CASSLKGGADT. In full, the CDR3 is CASSLKGGADTQYF.

The table lists this clone with many counts. With the read ending 3 residues before the CDR3 end, the germline J gene is used to fill in that end. The identical CDR3 is also encoded by other nucleotide sequences in the sample. This rearrangement joins TRBV29-1 to TRBJ1-5; tentatively, D is TRBD1 (6 bases). This CDR3 has 13 amino acids. Trimming cost V 4 bases and J 3 bases, with 10 bases left between them. Germline CDR1 is SQVTM and CDR2 is ANQGSEA. CDR3 DNA (partial): TGCAGCGTTGCGACAGGACTCAATCAGCCC. Encoded protein: CSVATGLNQP. The complete CDR3 protein is CSVATGLNQPQHF.

This clone was detected ten times or more. The read ends 3 residues early relative to the CDR3; the germline J gene fills the gap. V gene TRBV20-1 combines with J gene TRBJ1-1; maybe TRBD1 (5 bases). CDR3 size: 13 residues. V lost 0 bases, J lost 3 bases, and 8 bases lay in between. Germline CDR1 is DFQATT and CDR2 is SNEGSKA (reference sequence). Partial CDR3 DNA: TGCAGTGCTAGAGAGGGGGGTGACACTGAA. Encoded protein: CSAREGGDTE. Given in full, the CDR3 is CSAREGGDTEAFF.